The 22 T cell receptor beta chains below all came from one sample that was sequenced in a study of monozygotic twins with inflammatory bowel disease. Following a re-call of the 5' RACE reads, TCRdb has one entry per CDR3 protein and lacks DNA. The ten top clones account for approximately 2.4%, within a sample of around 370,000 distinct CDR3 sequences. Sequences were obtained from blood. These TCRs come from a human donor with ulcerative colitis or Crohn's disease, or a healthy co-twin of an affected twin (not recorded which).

Here the CDR3 reads CASRAGMDNEQFF. The V and J genes are TRBV11-2 and TRBJ2-1; TCRdb selects TRBD2, and the lack of DNA leaves this call unchecked. The CDR3 runs to 13 residues. Germline CDR1 reads SGHAT; CDR2 reads FQNNGV.

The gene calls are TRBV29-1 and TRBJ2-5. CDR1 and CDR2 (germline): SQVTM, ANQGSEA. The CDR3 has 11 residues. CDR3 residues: CSARSQETQYF.

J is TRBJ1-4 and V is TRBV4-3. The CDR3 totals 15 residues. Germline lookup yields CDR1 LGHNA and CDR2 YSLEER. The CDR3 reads CASSQVRLTGEKLFF.

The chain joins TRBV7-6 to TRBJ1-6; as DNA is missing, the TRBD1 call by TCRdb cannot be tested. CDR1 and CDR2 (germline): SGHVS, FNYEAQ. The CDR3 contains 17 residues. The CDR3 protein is CASSAESGTFYNSPLHF.

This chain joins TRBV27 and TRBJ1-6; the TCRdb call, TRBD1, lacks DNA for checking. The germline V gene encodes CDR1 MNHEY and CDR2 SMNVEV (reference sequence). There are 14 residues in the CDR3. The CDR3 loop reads CASRTGGYNSPLHF.

The CDR3 sequence is CASSLVVAQGYF. The chain links TRBV5-5 to TRBJ2-3; TCRdb returns TRBD1, unconfirmable since there is no DNA. The CDR3 covers 12 residues. The germline V gene has CDR1 SGHKS and CDR2 YYEKEE (reference sequence).

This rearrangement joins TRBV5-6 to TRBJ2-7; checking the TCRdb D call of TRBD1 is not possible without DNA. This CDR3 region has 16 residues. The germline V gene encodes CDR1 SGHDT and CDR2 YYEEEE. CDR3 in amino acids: CASSLSEGQGYYEQYF.

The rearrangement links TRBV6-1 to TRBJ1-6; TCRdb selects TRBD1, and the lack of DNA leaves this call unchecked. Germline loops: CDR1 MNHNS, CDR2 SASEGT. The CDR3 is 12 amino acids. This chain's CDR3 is CASSRLQGTLHF.

The CDR3 protein is CASSSDNRVLNSPLHF. The chain couples TRBV13 to TRBJ1-6; checking the TCRdb D call of TRBD1 is not possible without DNA. CDR3 length: 16 residues. Germline V gene data show CDR1 as PRHDT and CDR2 as FYEKMQ (reference sequence).

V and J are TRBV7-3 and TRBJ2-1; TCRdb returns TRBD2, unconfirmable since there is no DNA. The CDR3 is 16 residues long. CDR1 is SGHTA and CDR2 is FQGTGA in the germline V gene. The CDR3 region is CASSLPGSGGANEQFF.

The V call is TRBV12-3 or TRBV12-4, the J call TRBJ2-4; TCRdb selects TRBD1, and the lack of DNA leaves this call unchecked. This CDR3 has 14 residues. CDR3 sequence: CASTLGMGKNIQYF.

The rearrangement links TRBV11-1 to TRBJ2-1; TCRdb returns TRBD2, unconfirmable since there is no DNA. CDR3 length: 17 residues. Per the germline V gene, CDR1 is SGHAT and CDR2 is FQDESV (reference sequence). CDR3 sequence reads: CASSLDVAGLSYNEQFF.

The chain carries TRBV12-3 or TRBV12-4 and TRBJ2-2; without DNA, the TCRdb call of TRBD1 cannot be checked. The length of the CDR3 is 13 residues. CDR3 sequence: CASNPGGSGELFF.

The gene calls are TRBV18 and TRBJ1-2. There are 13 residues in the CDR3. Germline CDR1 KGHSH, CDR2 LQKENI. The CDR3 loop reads CASSPGANYGYTF.

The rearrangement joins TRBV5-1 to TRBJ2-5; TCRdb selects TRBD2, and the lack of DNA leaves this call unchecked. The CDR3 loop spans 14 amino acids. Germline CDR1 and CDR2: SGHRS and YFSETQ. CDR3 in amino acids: CASSSSSGGETQYF.

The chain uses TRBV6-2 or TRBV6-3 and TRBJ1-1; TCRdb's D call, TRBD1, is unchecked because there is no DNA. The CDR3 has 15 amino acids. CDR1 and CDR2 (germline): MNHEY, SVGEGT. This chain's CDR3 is CASSRPGTGERKAFF.

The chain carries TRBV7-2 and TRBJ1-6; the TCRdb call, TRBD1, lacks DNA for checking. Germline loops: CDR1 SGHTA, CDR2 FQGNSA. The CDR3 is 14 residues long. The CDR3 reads CASSPGTIQAPLHF.

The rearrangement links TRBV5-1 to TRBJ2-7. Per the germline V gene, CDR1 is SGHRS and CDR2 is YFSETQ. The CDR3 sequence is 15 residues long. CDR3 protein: CASSLGAGNSYEQYF.

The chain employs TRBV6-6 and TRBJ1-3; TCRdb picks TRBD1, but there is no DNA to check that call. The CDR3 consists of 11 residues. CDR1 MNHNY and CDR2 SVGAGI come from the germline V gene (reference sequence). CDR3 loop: CASQGGNTIYF.

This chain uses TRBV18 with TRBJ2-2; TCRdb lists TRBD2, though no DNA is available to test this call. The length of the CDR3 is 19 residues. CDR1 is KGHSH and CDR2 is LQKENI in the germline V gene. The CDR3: CASSPENGLAGGRTGELFF.

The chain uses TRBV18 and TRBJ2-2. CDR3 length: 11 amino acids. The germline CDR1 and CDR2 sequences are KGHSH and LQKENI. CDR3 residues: CASSPEAELFF.

CDR3 protein: CASSSGGDGTGELFF. The chain recombines TRBV19 with TRBJ2-2. This CDR3 spans 15 amino acids. Germline CDR1 and CDR2: LNHDA and SQIVND (reference sequence).